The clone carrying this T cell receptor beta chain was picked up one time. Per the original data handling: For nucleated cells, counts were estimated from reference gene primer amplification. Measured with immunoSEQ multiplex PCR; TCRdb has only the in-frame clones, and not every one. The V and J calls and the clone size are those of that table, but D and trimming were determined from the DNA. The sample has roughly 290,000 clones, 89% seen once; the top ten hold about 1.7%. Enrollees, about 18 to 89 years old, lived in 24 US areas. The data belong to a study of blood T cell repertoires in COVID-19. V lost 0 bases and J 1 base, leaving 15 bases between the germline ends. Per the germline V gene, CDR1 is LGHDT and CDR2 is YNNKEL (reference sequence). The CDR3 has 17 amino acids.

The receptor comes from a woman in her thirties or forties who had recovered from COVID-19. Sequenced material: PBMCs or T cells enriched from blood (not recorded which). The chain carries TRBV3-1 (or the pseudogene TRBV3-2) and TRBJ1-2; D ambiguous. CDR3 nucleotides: TGTGCCAGCAGCCAAGATATAAGTCAGAGGATTAACTATGGCTACACCTTC. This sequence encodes CASSQDISQRINYGYTF.